The 16 T cell receptor beta chains given below trace back to one sample, sequenced in a study of tumor and adjacent non-tumor tissue in lung cancer. TCRbeta libraries were built with three rounds of nested PCR, modified from ARM-PCR. TCRdb itself ran the multiplex PCR reads through MiXCR, one entry per CDR3 protein. The data show 200,000 to 250,000 distinct CDR3 sequences, 70% to 75% seen once. RNA was extracted from bulk tissue without any cell sorting. The specimen sequenced was lung tumor tissue. The receptors were sampled from a man in his 60s with non-small cell lung cancer.

To note about this clonotype: Relative to the germline gene, one junction end is altered; a read error may explain this. V and J are TRBV7-9 and TRBJ2-2; D perhaps matches TRBD1 (7 bases). The CDR3 totals 16 residues. Germline V lookup: CDR1 SEHNR, CDR2 FQNEAQ (reference sequence). The CDR3 nucleotides are TGTGCCAGGAGCTTATTCAACCAGGGGGGAACCGGGGAGCTGTTTTTT. Translation gives CARSLFNQGGTGELFF.

This clonotype was picked up many times. The chain has TRBV20-1 and TRBJ1-1; D unclear. From germline, CDR1 is DFQATT and CDR2 SNEGSKA (reference sequence). V lost 0 bases and J 5 bases, leaving 4 bases between the germline ends. CDR3 length: 11 residues. Here the CDR3 reads CSARETTEAFF. The DNA for the CDR3 is TGCAGTGCTAGAGAGACAACTGAAGCTTTCTTT.

The V call is TRBV5-5, the J call TRBJ2-5; possibly TRBD1 for D (5 bases). Germline CDR1 and CDR2: SGHKS and YYEKEE (reference sequence). V lost 4 bases, J lost 5 bases, and 15 bases lay in between. The CDR3 is 14 amino acids. DNA of the CDR3: TGTGCCAGCAGCCCTAGGACATGCCAGGAGACCCAGTACTTC. Translating it yields CASSPRTCQETQYF.

As to this clonotype: A much larger clonotype is one base distant, so this may be a read error. The genes are TRBV5-1 and TRBJ1-1; D gene ambiguous. The CDR3 is 12 residues long. Germline values: CDR1 SGHRS, CDR2 YFSETQ. The V end was cut by 10 bases, the J end by 2 bases, with 12 bases between. The CDR3 nucleotides are TGCGCCTCCTCGTATGGTAACACTGAAGCTTTCTTT. Protein sequence: CASSYGNTEAFF.

A remark on this clonotype: This CDR3 is missing its conserved last phenylalanine or tryptophan, likely due to a read error. This rearrangement joins TRBV6-2 or TRBV6-3 to TRBJ2-1; no reliable D call. Germline assignment: CDR1 MNHEY and CDR2 SVGEGT. This CDR3 has 12 amino acids. The CDR3 nucleotides read TGTGCCAGGAGTTGGACCGCGAATGAGCAGTTCTCC. Residues: CARSWTANEQFS.

CDR3 DNA sequence: TGTACCAACAGTTTTTTCCTAGTGGTGGCAGATACGCAGTATTTT. Its translation: CTNSFFLVVADTQYF. The chain has TRBV11-2 and TRBJ2-3; unclear D gene. The CDR3 is 15 residues long. Looked up from germline, CDR1 is SGHAT and CDR2 is FQNNGV.

V is TRBV6-1 and J is TRBJ1-2; D ambiguous. CDR3 length equals 14 residues. Trimming left V 8 bases short and J 0 bases short, with 13 bases between. Germline V lookup: CDR1 MNHNS, CDR2 SASEGT. The CDR3 here is CASVGSFPNYGYTF. CDR3 nucleotide sequence: TGTGCCAGCGTGGGGAGTTTTCCTAACTATGGCTACACCTTC.

Turning to this clonotype: One junction end disagrees with the germline gene, perhaps due to a read error. DNA of the CDR3: TGCAGTACTAGCGAGAGAAGGGGCGGGGCCACAGATACGCAGTATTTT. It encodes CSTSERRGGATDTQYF. The chain recombines TRBV20-1 with TRBJ2-3, with TRBD2 matching over 7 bases. In germline, CDR1 is DFQATT, CDR2 SNEGSKA (reference sequence). The CDR3 totals 16 residues.

This clonotype has just a few counts. CDR3 nucleotides: TGCAGTGCTAAACAGGGGAGGAGCAATCAGCCCCAGCATTTT. This encodes CSAKQGRSNQPQHF. J is TRBJ1-5 and V is TRBV20-1, with TRBD1 matching 7 bases. The junction had 4 bases not matched to a gene; V was cut back by 4 bases and J by 1 base. Germline V gives CDR1 DFQATT, CDR2 SNEGSKA (reference sequence). The CDR3 runs to 14 residues.

The chain employs TRBV11-2 and TRBJ2-1; no clear D. The V gene lost 1 base and the J gene lost 6 bases, with 13 bases spanning the gap. The germline CDR1 and CDR2 sequences are SGHAT and FQNNGV. This CDR3 spans 15 amino acids. CDR3 coding DNA: TGTGCCAGCAGCTTAGGTCTAGGCCTTTTCAATGAGCAGTTCTTC. This encodes CASSLGLGLFNEQFF.

This chain links TRBV6-5 with TRBJ2-7; D might be TRBD2 (6 bases). The CDR3 runs 15 residues. Trimming removed 2 bases from V and 7 bases from J, with 18 bases in between. Germline CDR1 is MNHEY and CDR2 is SVGAGI. For the CDR3, the DNA is TGTGCCAGCAGTTACCAGGGATTAGCGGTGGCGGAGCAGTACTTC. It translates to CASSYQGLAVAEQYF.

V is TRBV4-3 and J is TRBJ2-6, with D maybe TRBD2 (5 bases). The CDR3 is 16 amino acids. Trimming cost V 4 bases and J 2 bases, with 12 bases left between them. Germline CDR1 is LGHNA and CDR2 is YSLEER. The CDR3 region has the DNA TGCGCCAGCAGCCTAGAGGAGGTGGCTGGGGCCAACGTCCTGACTTTC. Protein product: CASSLEEVAGANVLTF.

The CDR3 region is CANCLRLAGAYNEQFF. DNA for the CDR3: TGTGCCAACTGTCTTAGGCTAGCGGGGGCCTACAATGAGCAGTTCTTC. V gene TRBV11-3 combines with J gene TRBJ2-1, with TRBD2 identical over 10 bases. Looked up from germline, CDR1 is SGHNT and CDR2 is YENEEA. V dropped 10 bases and J dropped 2; count of bases not matched to a gene: 11. This CDR3 is 16 amino acids long.

This clonotype was recorded only once. This may be a read error: a much more frequent sequence differs by one nucleotide. No conserved phenylalanine or tryptophan is present at the end of the CDR3, so a read error is the likely explanation. This sequence joins TRBV24-1 and TRBJ1-1; 7 nucleotides agree with TRBD1. Germline V gene data show CDR1 as KGHDR and CDR2 as SFDVKD. CDR3 length: 14 residues. V was pared by 7 bases and J by 1 base, with 5 bases of the junction left unmatched. The CDR3 DNA reads as TGTGCCACCAGGGAGGGACAGACGAACACTGAAGCTTTCTAT. Its protein is CATREGQTNTEAFY.

The chain carries TRBV5-1 and TRBJ1-5, with D maybe TRBD1 (6 bases). CDR1 and CDR2 from the germline V gene are SGHRS and YFSETQ. The CDR3 loop spans 14 amino acids. The V end lost 2 bases, the J end lost 6 bases, and 12 bases lay between the germline ends. The CDR3 here is CASSLGGEGQPQHF. The CDR3 DNA sequence: TGCGCCAGCAGCTTAGGGGGTGAGGGTCAGCCCCAGCATTTT. The whole variable domain, remainder taken from reference TRBV5-1 and TRBJ1-5, is KAGVTQTPRYLIKTRGQQVTLSCSPISGHRSVSWYQQTPGQGLQFLFEYFSETQRNKGNFPGRFSGRQFSNSRSEMNVSTLELGDSALYLCASSLGGEGQPQHFGDGTRLSIL.

In regard to this clonotype: Germline is not matched at one junction end, which may reflect a read error. The V and J genes are TRBV20-1 and TRBJ2-7, with no clear D. Germline V gene sequence: CDR1 DFQATT, CDR2 SNEGSKA (reference sequence). This CDR3 spans 12 amino acids. The CDR3 sequence is CSAKVGPCEQYF. The CDR3 bases are TGCAGCGCTAAGGTCGGCCCCTGCGAGCAGTACTTC.